A single sample gave rise to the 31 T cell receptor beta chains below, sequenced in a study of T cell changes during pregnancy in multiple sclerosis. Clones were read by immunoSEQ multiplex PCR, and TCRdb kept only the in-frame ones, dropping some. Of roughly 53,000 clones in the sample, 85% to 95% are singletons; the top ten hold 0.37%. Source: CD4+ T cells from peripheral blood mononuclear cells, taken in the second trimester of pregnancy. Every receptor here comes from a female donor in good health, enrolled as a control in a pregnancy study.

The chain carries TRBV19 and TRBJ2-3, with 7 bases fitting TRBD1. The V gene end was trimmed by 6 bases and the J gene end by 6 bases; junction bases not matched to a gene: 9. Germline V lookup: CDR1 LNHDA, CDR2 SQIVND (reference sequence). The CDR3 is made up of 14 amino acids. CDR3 DNA: TGTGCCAGTAGCCCCAGGACAGGCCTCGATACGCAGTATTTT. This translates into CASSPRTGLDTQYF.

V usage is TRBV6-5 and J usage is TRBJ1-4; D gene unclear. The CDR3 is 13 amino acids. The V end was cut by 2 bases, the J end by 8 bases, with 9 bases between. Germline V gene sequence: CDR1 MNHEY, CDR2 SVGAGI. CDR3 sequence reads: CASSYGQAEKLFF. CDR3 in DNA: TGTGCCAGCAGTTACGGCCAGGCCGAAAAACTGTTTTTT.

CDR3 residues: CASYRGSGSNQPQHF. Here the CDR3 DNA reads TGTGCCAGCTATCGGGGATCTGGAAGCAATCAGCCCCAGCATTTT. The genes are TRBV6-1 and TRBJ1-5; D is unresolved. Germline values: CDR1 MNHNS, CDR2 SASEGT. V lost 8 bases, J lost 1 base, and 15 bases lay in between. The CDR3 consists of 15 residues.

As to this clone: Other DNA sequences in this sample translate to the same CDR3. The rearrangement uses TRBV4-3 and TRBJ1-4; unclear D gene. The V gene lost 4 bases and the J gene lost 11 bases, with 14 bases spanning the gap. CDR1 and CDR2 (germline): LGHNA, YSLEER. The CDR3 covers 13 residues. As DNA, the CDR3 is TGCGCCAGCAGCCCCCACCGAGCGGAGAAACTGTTTTTT. Translating it yields CASSPHRAEKLFF.

The chain joins TRBV4-2 to TRBJ1-3; 9 bases map to TRBD1. Germline V gives CDR1 LGHNA, CDR2 YNFKEQ. J was trimmed by 0 bases and V by 0 bases; bases with no gene match: 12. The CDR3 is 20 residues long. CDR3 in DNA: TGTGCCAGCAGCCAAGAGGAAGGGACAGGGAATCCTATCTCTGGAAACACCATATATTTT. This gives the protein CASSQEEGTGNPISGNTIYF.

This chain connects TRBV6-6 to TRBJ1-1; D is perhaps TRBD1 (5 bases). V was clipped by 7 bases and J by 1 base, with 10 bases between them. CDR1 and CDR2 from the germline V gene are MNHNY and SVGAGI (reference sequence). This CDR3 comprises 13 residues. The CDR3 nucleotides read TGTGCCAGCACTCGACAGTCGAACACTGAAGCTTTCTTT. Amino acids: CASTRQSNTEAFF.

This clone was recorded once. The rearrangement uses TRBV5-1 and TRBJ2-1; perhaps TRBD2 as D (6 bases). Trimming shortened V by 5 bases and J by 16 bases, and 19 bases separated the two germline ends. The CDR3 runs 12 residues. The germline V gene has CDR1 SGHRS and CDR2 YFSETQ. The DNA of the CDR3 is TGCGCCAGCAGGGGGGAGGTGTCAGCCGGCTTCTTC. Residues: CASRGEVSAGFF.

This chain connects TRBV7-2 to TRBJ2-7; 13 bases are a match to TRBD2. J was trimmed by 0 bases and V by 5 bases; bases with no gene match: 10. In germline, CDR1 is SGHTA, CDR2 FQGNSA. The CDR3 is 18 residues long. CDR3 loop: CASSRKGTSGVSSYEQYF. The CDR3, as DNA: TGTGCCAGCAGCCGCAAAGGGACTAGCGGGGTGAGCTCCTACGAGCAGTACTTC.

The J gene is TRBJ1-2, the V gene TRBV5-5; weak D call: TRBD1 (6 bases). V shed 3 bases and J shed 4 bases, with 13 bases lying between them. Germline-derived CDR1 and CDR2 are SGHKS and YYEKEE (reference sequence). The CDR3 contains 14 residues. The CDR3 spells CASSSTGNPYGYTF. CDR3 sequence (DNA): TGTGCCAGCAGCTCGACAGGCAATCCCTATGGCTACACCTTC.

The CDR3 spells CASSPGPEQAQYF. The CDR3 nucleotides are TGTGCCTCCTCCCCTGGCCCCGAACAGGCCCAGTACTTC. The chain joins TRBV7-3 to TRBJ2-5, with D perhaps matching TRBD1 (5 bases). This CDR3 has 13 amino acids. Looked up from germline, CDR1 is SGHTA and CDR2 is FQGTGA. V gave up 11 bases and J gave up 9 bases, with 22 bases separating them.

The rearrangement uses TRBV30 and TRBJ2-7; 9 bases line up with TRBD1. The CDR3 totals 14 residues. Germline loops: CDR1 GTSNPN, CDR2 SVGIG (reference sequence). V lost 1 base to trimming and J lost 2 bases; unmatched junction nucleotides: 3. This chain's CDR3 is CAWSGQGGTYEQYF. CDR3 DNA: TGTGCCTGGAGTGGACAGGGGGGAACCTACGAGCAGTACTTC.

The J gene is TRBJ1-1, the V gene TRBV11-2, with unresolved D. The CDR3 loop spans 12 amino acids. From germline, CDR1 is SGHAT and CDR2 FQNNGV. V shed 5 bases and J shed 8 bases, with 12 bases lying between them. The CDR3 sequence is CASSKEGWEAFF. In DNA form, the CDR3 reads TGTGCCAGCAGCAAAGAGGGTTGGGAAGCTTTCTTT.

This clone was seen a few times. V usage is TRBV19 and J usage is TRBJ1-6, with 7 bases fitting TRBD1. The V and J ends lost 6 bases and 8 bases, in that order; junction bases with no gene match: 7. This CDR3 has 14 amino acids. Germline V gene data show CDR1 as LNHDA and CDR2 as SQIVND (reference sequence). The CDR3 spells CASSPDRVDSPLHF. As DNA, the CDR3 is TGTGCCAGTAGCCCCGACAGGGTGGATTCACCCCTCCACTTT.

The chain uses TRBV5-1 and TRBJ1-2; 11 bases line up with TRBD1. The CDR3 extends over 14 amino acids. Per germline, CDR1 SGHRS and CDR2 YFSETQ. The V and J ends lost 4 bases and 6 bases, in that order; junction bases with no gene match: 5. CDR3 bases: TGCGCCAGCAGCCTGGGACAGGGGGGTCATGGCTACACCTTC. It translates to CASSLGQGGHGYTF.

The chain recombines TRBV6-6 with TRBJ1-5; 9 bases are shared with TRBD1. The CDR3 has 13 amino acids. The germline CDR1 and CDR2 sequences are MNHNY and SVGAGI (reference sequence). V shed 7 bases, J shed 6 bases, and the junction held 4 bases outside the gene matches. The CDR3 is CASKGQGSQPQHF. The CDR3 nucleotides are TGTGCCAGCAAAGGACAGGGGAGTCAGCCCCAGCATTTT.

V usage is TRBV18 and J usage is TRBJ2-2, with TRBD2 matching 13 bases. The trim removed 5 bases at V and 0 bases at J, leaving 3 bases unmatched. From germline, CDR1 is KGHSH and CDR2 LQKENI. CDR3 size: 17 residues. Here the CDR3 DNA reads TGTGCCAGCTCAGGGACTAGCGGGGTCGCGAACACCGGGGAGCTGTTTTTT. Translation: CASSGTSGVANTGELFF.

CDR3 residues: CASRWRLATGELFF. In DNA form, the CDR3 reads TGTGCCAGCAGATGGAGGCTAGCAACCGGGGAGCTGTTTTTT. The chain uses TRBV9 and TRBJ2-2; TRBD2 is a possible D gene (5 bases). The CDR3 is made up of 14 amino acids. Deletions cut 5 bases from V and 5 bases from J, with 13 bases between. Germline V lookup: CDR1 SGDLS, CDR2 YYNGEE.

The rearrangement joins TRBV30 to TRBJ2-5; 8 positions match TRBD1. Trimming at V came to 3 bases and at J to 5 bases, leaving 5 bases not matched to a gene. This CDR3 contains 13 residues. CDR1 is GTSNPN, CDR2 SVGIG, per germline (reference sequence). The CDR3 sequence: CAWRQGARETQYF. DNA of the CDR3: TGTGCCTGGAGGCAGGGGGCGCGGGAGACCCAGTACTTC. The full variable domain, with the rest looked up from reference TRBV30 and TRBJ2-5, is SQTIHQWPATLVQPVGSPLSLECTVEGTSNPNLYWYRQAAGRGLQLLFYSVGIGQISSEVPQNLSASRPQDRQFILSSKKLLLSDSGFYLCAWRQGARETQYFGPGTRLLVL.

CDR3 region: CASSLDPGVVGYTF. The DNA of the CDR3 is TGTGCCAGCAGCTTAGATCCCGGGGTGGTTGGCTACACCTTC. The J gene is TRBJ1-2, the V gene TRBV11-3; D is ambiguous. Trimming removed 0 bases from V and 7 bases from J, with 12 bases in between. CDR3 size: 14 residues. Germline V gene data show CDR1 as SGHNT and CDR2 as YENEEA.

This clone was observed a handful of times. The chain uses TRBV19 and TRBJ1-1; possibly TRBD1 for D (6 bases). Trimming left V 3 bases short and J 1 base short, with 15 bases between. Germline-derived CDR1 and CDR2 are LNHDA and SQIVND (reference sequence). This CDR3 comprises 16 residues. The CDR3 reads CASSIGWGRRNTEAFF. In DNA, the CDR3 is TGTGCCAGTAGTATTGGGTGGGGGCGCCGGAACACTGAAGCTTTCTTT.

The rearrangement uses TRBV11-3 and TRBJ2-1; 7 bases fit TRBD1. The CDR3 runs to 17 residues. Germline assignment: CDR1 SGHNT and CDR2 YENEEA. The J segment lost 0 bases and the V segment lost 4 bases, leaving 9 bases of the junction unmatched. Here the CDR3 reads CASSSTGQAASYNEQFF. The CDR3 coding sequence is TGTGCCAGCAGCTCGACCGGACAGGCCGCCTCCTACAATGAGCAGTTCTTC.

This chain uses TRBV28 with TRBJ1-2, with a tentative D call TRBD1 (6 bases). The CDR3 contains 15 residues. CDR1 is MDHEN, CDR2 SYDVKM, per germline. The V and J ends lost 5 bases and 4 bases respectively, with 17 bases between them. In DNA, the CDR3 is TGTGCCAGCAGTCCTGGGGCGGGGGCCACCTATGGCTACACCTTC. Protein sequence: CASSPGAGATYGYTF.

The chain is built from TRBV7-9 and TRBJ1-2; no clear D. The V and J ends lost 5 bases and 10 bases respectively, with 14 bases between them. The germline gives CDR1 SEHNR, CDR2 FQNEAQ (reference sequence). The CDR3 is 12 amino acids. The DNA for the CDR3 is TGTGCCAGCAGCCTAGAGGGTGGACTCTACACCTTC. It encodes CASSLEGGLYTF.

This rearrangement joins TRBV30 to TRBJ2-7; maybe TRBD1 (5 bases). The CDR3 sequence is 12 residues long. The germline gives CDR1 GTSNPN, CDR2 SVGIG (reference sequence). Trimming shortened V by 0 bases and J by 7 bases, and 10 bases separated the two germline ends. CDR3 residues: CAWSVQAREQYF. The DNA for the CDR3 is TGTGCCTGGAGTGTACAGGCCCGGGAGCAGTACTTC.

The chain uses TRBV18 and TRBJ2-5, with D unclear. V shed 4 bases and J shed 4 bases, with 13 bases lying between them. Germline V gene data show CDR1 as KGHSH and CDR2 as LQKENI. The CDR3 consists of 14 residues. The CDR3 coding sequence is TGTGCCAGCTCACGAAATGCGGTCACAGAGACCCAGTACTTC. It specifies CASSRNAVTETQYF.

The sample holds a few counts of this clone. The chain carries TRBV6-6 and TRBJ1-1; the D gene is possibly TRBD1 (5 bases). The CDR3 has 13 residues. Germline loops: CDR1 MNHNY, CDR2 SVGAGI (reference sequence). V was clipped by 6 bases and J by 2 bases, with 10 bases between them. The CDR3 loop reads CASRDTVNTEAFF. CDR3 nucleotides: TGTGCCAGCAGGGACACGGTCAACACTGAAGCTTTCTTT.

This clone was detected once. As DNA, the CDR3 is TGTGCCAGCAACCGGTCCCCCAGGACAGGGAGCGATCAGCCCCAGCATTTT. As protein: CASNRSPRTGSDQPQHF. The rearrangement links TRBV7-8 to TRBJ1-5, with TRBD1 identical over 8 bases. With V trimmed by 7 bases and J by 5 bases, 16 bases remained unmatched. The CDR3 extends over 17 amino acids. Per germline, CDR1 SGHVS and CDR2 FQNEAQ.

A note on this clone: Mismatch with germline at one junction end may stem from a read error. The chain links TRBV5-1 to TRBJ2-4; 9 bases agree with TRBD1. The CDR3 sequence is 15 residues long. The germline gives CDR1 SGHRS, CDR2 YFSETQ. The CDR3 nucleotides read TGCGCCAGCAGTTTGGGACAGGGAGCCAAAAACATTCAGTACTTC. This gives the protein CASSLGQGAKNIQYF.

This chain links TRBV2 with TRBJ1-4; D may be TRBD1 (5 bases). This CDR3 spans 15 amino acids. The germline V gene encodes CDR1 SNHLY and CDR2 FYNNEI. The ends were cut back, 4 bases at V and 8 bases at J, with 17 bases in the middle. The CDR3 DNA follows: TGTGCCAGCAGTGGGATCGGGGGACCCCGCGAAAAACTGTTTTTT. Translating it yields CASSGIGGPREKLFF. Full variable domain (outside the CDR3, taken from reference TRBV2 and TRBJ1-4): EPEVTQTPSHQVTQMGQEVILRCVPISNHLYFYWYRQILGQKVEFLVSFYNNEISEKSEIFDDQFSVERPDGSNFTLKIRSTKLEDSAMYFCASSGIGGPREKLFFGSGTQLSVL.

This clone has just one count. The V gene is TRBV5-4, the J gene TRBJ1-3; D unresolved. Germline V lookup: CDR1 SGHNT, CDR2 YYREEE (reference sequence). The CDR3 loop spans 14 amino acids. With 1 base removed from V and 1 base from J, the gap between germline ends came to 6 bases. The CDR3 bases are TGTGCCAGCAGCTTGAGCGGTTCTGGAAACACCATATATTTT. It encodes CASSLSGSGNTIYF.

This clone was recorded a few times. The chain links TRBV6-5 to TRBJ1-3, with D unresolved. This CDR3 spans 12 amino acids. The germline V gene encodes CDR1 MNHEY and CDR2 SVGAGI. The germline V and J ends were trimmed by 10 bases and 0 bases, with 7 bases remaining between them. The chain's CDR3 is CATEDSGNTIYF. The CDR3 DNA sequence: TGTGCCACCGAGGACTCTGGAAACACCATATATTTT.